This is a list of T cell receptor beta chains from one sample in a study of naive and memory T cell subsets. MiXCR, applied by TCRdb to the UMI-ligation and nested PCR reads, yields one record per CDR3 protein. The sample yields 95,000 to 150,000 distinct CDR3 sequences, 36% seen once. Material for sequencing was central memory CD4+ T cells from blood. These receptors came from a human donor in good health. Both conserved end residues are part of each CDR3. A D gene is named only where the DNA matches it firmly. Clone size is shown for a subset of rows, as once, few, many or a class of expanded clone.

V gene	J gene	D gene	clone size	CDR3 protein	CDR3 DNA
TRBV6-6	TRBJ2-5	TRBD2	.	CATRGNGRAEETQYF	TGTGCCACCCGTGGTAACGGGAGGGCCGAAGAGACCCAGTACTTC
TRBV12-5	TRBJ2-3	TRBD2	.	CASGRGTSGRGTDTQYF	TGTGCTAGTGGACGCGGGACTAGCGGCCGTGGTACAGATACGCAGTATTTT
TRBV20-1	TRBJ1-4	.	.	CSARESRGLPTNEKLFF	TGCAGTGCTAGAGAGAGCAGGGGTTTGCCAACTAATGAAAAACTGTTTTTT
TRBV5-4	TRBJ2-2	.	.	CASSLQGPGELFF	TGTGCCAGCAGTTTACAGGGCCCCGGGGAGCTGTTTTTT
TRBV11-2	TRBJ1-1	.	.	CASSLDGGVGTEAFF	TGTGCCAGCAGCTTAGATGGCGGGGTCGGAACTGAAGCTTTCTTT
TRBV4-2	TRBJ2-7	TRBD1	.	CASSQDLNRGYEQYF	TGTGCCAGCAGCCAAGATTTAAACAGGGGCTACGAGCAGTACTTC
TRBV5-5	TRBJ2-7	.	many	CASSNMGAYEQYF	TGTGCCAGCAGCAATATGGGTGCCTACGAGCAGTACTTC
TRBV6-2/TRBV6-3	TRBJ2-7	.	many	CASSSAGTGPYEQYF	TGTGCCAGCAGTTCGGCCGGGACGGGCCCCTACGAGCAGTACTTC
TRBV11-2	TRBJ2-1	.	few	CASSPVLRGEQFF	TGTGCCAGCAGCCCAGTCCTCCGCGGCGAGCAGTTCTTC
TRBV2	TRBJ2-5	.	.	CASRRGAPETQYF	TGTGCCAGCAGGAGGGGGGCTCCGGAGACCCAGTACTTC
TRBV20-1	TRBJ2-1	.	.	CSANMLTRQVDNEQFF	TGCAGTGCTAACATGCTAACAAGACAAGTTGACAATGAGCAGTTCTTC
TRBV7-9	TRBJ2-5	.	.	CASSLGFRGSQETQYF	TGTGCCAGCAGCTTAGGGTTCCGGGGTTCCCAAGAGACCCAGTACTTC
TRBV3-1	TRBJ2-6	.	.	CASSQRSPGANVLTF	TGTGCCAGCAGCCAACGGTCTCCGGGGGCCAACGTCCTGACTTTC
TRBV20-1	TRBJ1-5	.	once	CSARKGVDQPQHF	TGCAGTGCTCGCAAAGGGGTAGATCAGCCCCAGCATTTT
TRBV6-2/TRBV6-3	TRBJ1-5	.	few	CASSYGGQLWSNQPQHF	TGTGCCAGCAGTTACGGTGGCCAGCTTTGGAGCAATCAGCCCCAGCATTTT
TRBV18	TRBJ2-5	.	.	CASSFSGSETQYF	TGTGCCAGCTCTTTCTCAGGGTCGGAGACCCAGTACTTC
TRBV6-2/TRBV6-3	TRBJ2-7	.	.	CASSYPARPSTDF	TGTGCCAGCAGTTACCCCGCCAGGCCGAGCACGGACTTC
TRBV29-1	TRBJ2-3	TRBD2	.	CSVGGTSGRTDTQYF	TGCAGCGTGGGAGGGACTAGCGGGAGGACAGATACGCAGTATTTT
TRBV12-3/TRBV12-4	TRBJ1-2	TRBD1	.	CASSSGQGATFTF	TGTGCCAGCAGTTCCGGACAGGGGGCTACGTTCACCTTC
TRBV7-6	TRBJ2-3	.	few	CASSLPTDTQYF	TGTGCCAGCAGCTTACCCACAGATACGCAGTATTTT
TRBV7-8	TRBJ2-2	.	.	CASSPWPANTGELFF	TGTGCCAGCAGCCCTTGGCCCGCGAACACCGGGGAGCTGTTTTTT
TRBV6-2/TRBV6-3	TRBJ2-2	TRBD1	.	CASIHSGTGTTGELFF	TGTGCCAGCATCCATTCCGGGACAGGGACCACCGGGGAGCTGTTTTTT
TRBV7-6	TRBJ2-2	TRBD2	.	CASSSLAGVKAGELFF	TGTGCCAGCAGCTCCCTAGCGGGAGTTAAGGCCGGGGAGCTGTTTTTT
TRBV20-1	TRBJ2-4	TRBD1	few	CSASGQGNIQYF	TGCAGTGCTAGCGGACAGGGAAACATTCAGTACTTC
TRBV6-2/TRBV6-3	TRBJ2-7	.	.	CASSYLGQTYEQYF	TGTGCCAGCAGTTACTTAGGCCAGACCTACGAGCAGTACTTC
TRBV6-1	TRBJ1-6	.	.	CASRDDQPGHSPLHF	TGTGCCAGCAGGGACGATCAACCCGGACATTCACCCCTCCACTTT
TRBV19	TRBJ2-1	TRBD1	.	CASSTDRGKFF	TGTGCCAGTAGTACTGACAGGGGGAAGTTCTTC
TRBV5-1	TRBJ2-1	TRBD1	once	CASSSRDRQYNEQFF	TGCGCCAGCAGCTCCCGGGACAGACAATACAATGAGCAGTTCTTC
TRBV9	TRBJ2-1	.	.	CASSVFSGSSYNEQFF	TGTGCCAGCAGCGTATTTTCCGGGAGCTCCTACAATGAGCAGTTCTTC
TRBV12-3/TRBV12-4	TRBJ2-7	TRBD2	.	CASRLAGGPYEQYF	TGTGCCAGCAGACTAGCGGGAGGGCCCTACGAGCAGTACTTC
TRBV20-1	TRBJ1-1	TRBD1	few	CSARWTGRPEAFF	TGCAGTGCACGGTGGACAGGGAGACCTGAAGCTTTCTTT
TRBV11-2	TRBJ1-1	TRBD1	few	CASSFNAGGRTEAFF	TGTGCCAGCAGTTTTAACGCAGGGGGGAGGACTGAAGCTTTCTTT
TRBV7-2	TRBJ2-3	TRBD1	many	CASRQGASTDTQYF	TGTGCCAGCAGGCAGGGGGCAAGCACAGATACGCAGTATTTT
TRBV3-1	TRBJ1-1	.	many	CASSPRFIIGEAFF	TGTGCCAGCAGCCCAAGGTTTATCATAGGTGAAGCTTTCTTT
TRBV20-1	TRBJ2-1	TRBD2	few	CSASPRLAGSVNEQFF	TGCAGTGCTAGCCCAAGACTAGCGGGGAGTGTCAATGAGCAGTTCTTC
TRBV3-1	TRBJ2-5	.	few	CASSQVRDIKETQYF	TGTGCCAGCAGCCAAGTTAGGGATATTAAAGAGACCCAGTACTTC
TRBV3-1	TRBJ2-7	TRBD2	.	CASSPSGSLGLYEQYF	TGTGCCAGCAGCCCTAGCGGGAGTTTAGGACTATACGAGCAGTACTTC
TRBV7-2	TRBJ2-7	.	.	CASSFRWTATEQYF	TGTGCCAGCAGCTTTCGGTGGACAGCTACCGAGCAGTACTTC
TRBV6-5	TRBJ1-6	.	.	CASSRTAVINSPLHF	TGTGCCAGCAGCAGGACAGCGGTAATCAATTCACCCCTCCACTTT
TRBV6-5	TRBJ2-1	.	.	CASSYSIGVFDNEQFF	TGTGCCAGCAGTTACTCGATCGGGGTTTTCGACAATGAGCAGTTCTTC
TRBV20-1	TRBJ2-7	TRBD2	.	CSAISGIKHEQYF	TGCAGTGCTATTAGCGGGATTAAACACGAGCAGTACTTC
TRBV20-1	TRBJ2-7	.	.	CSAIPRPYEQYF	TGCAGTGCTATCCCTCGGCCCTACGAGCAGTACTTC
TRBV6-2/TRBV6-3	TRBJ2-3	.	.	CASSLRWGGDTQYF	TGTGCCAGCAGTCTTCGGTGGGGGGGCGATACGCAGTATTTT
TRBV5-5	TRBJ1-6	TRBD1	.	CASSLGDRANNSPLHF	TGTGCCAGCAGCTTGGGGGACAGGGCTAATAATTCACCCCTCCACTTT
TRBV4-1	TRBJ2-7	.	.	CASSPLRLGEQYF	TGCGCCAGCAGCCCCCTAAGGTTGGGCGAGCAGTACTTC
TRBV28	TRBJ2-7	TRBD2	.	CASSSHYPGTSGNYEQYF	TGTGCCAGCAGTTCCCACTATCCCGGGACTAGCGGAAACTACGAGCAGTACTTC
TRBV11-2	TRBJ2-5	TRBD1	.	CASSHPGQVQETQYF	TGTGCCAGCAGCCACCCGGGACAGGTCCAAGAGACCCAGTACTTC
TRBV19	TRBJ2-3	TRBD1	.	CASSIGTGGSDTQYF	TGTGCCAGTAGTATCGGGACAGGGGGATCAGATACGCAGTATTTT